Below, 16 T cell receptor beta chains from the same sample are listed, as sequenced in a study of shared clonotypes between healthy human individuals. Libraries were prepared by immunoSEQ multiplex PCR; TCRdb keeps only in-frame clonotypes and omits some of them. The sample has 850,000 to 1,200,000 clones, more than 60% seen once. The sample was memory CD4+ T cells sorted from blood. Subset described: CD45RA-negative fraction. These receptors were obtained from a man aged 18 to 30 in good health.

This sequence joins TRBV10-3 and TRBJ2-5; 7 positions match TRBD1. Germline V gives CDR1 ENHRY, CDR2 SYGVKD. The length of the CDR3 is 13 residues. V was pared by 7 bases and J by 1 base, with 3 bases of the junction left unmatched. The CDR3 nucleotides read TGTGCCATCAAAGGACAGGTCCAAGAGACCCAGTACTTC. This translates into CAIKGQVQETQYF.

CDR3 sequence reads: CASSQDGAGDFYEQYF. CDR3 DNA: TGCGCCAGCAGCCAAGATGGGGCAGGGGATTTTTACGAGCAGTACTTC. The rearrangement uses TRBV4-3 and TRBJ2-7, with a possible D match to TRBD1 (6 bases). CDR1 is LGHNA, CDR2 YSLEER, per germline. CDR3 length equals 16 residues. V lost 0 bases to trimming and J lost 4 bases, with 16 bases between them.

The genes are TRBV4-1 and TRBJ2-4, with 10 nucleotides matching TRBD1. With V trimmed by 0 bases and J by 0 bases, 8 bases remained unmatched. The germline gives CDR1 MGHRA, CDR2 YSYEKL. The CDR3 totals 19 residues. The CDR3 here is CASSQEQGQGKIAKNIQYF. The CDR3 nucleotides read TGCGCCAGCAGCCAAGAACAGGGACAGGGGAAGATAGCCAAAAACATTCAGTACTTC.

This sequence joins TRBV7-9 and TRBJ1-1, with D uncertain. The CDR3 contains 14 residues. V lost 1 base to trimming and J lost 3 bases, with 9 bases between them. From germline, CDR1 is SEHNR and CDR2 FQNEAQ (reference sequence). CDR3 bases: TGTGCCAGCAGCTTAGGAGGATCCCACACTGAAGCTTTCTTT. Residues: CASSLGGSHTEAFF.

CDR3 sequence reads: CASTRYESHGELFF. In DNA form, the CDR3 reads TGCGCCAGCACCCGATACGAGTCTCACGGGGAGCTGTTTTTT. The chain couples TRBV5-1 to TRBJ2-2; no reliable D call. Deletions cut 6 bases from V and 7 bases from J, with 16 bases between. The CDR3 has 14 amino acids. Germline V gives CDR1 SGHRS, CDR2 YFSETQ.

This sequence joins TRBV7-6 and TRBJ2-3; 11 bases are a match to TRBD2. This CDR3 is 17 amino acids long. The germline gives CDR1 SGHVS, CDR2 FNYEAQ. J lost 4 bases, V lost 4 bases, and 10 bases had no gene match. The CDR3 sequence is CASSSGPGLAGADTQYF. CDR3 DNA sequence: TGTGCCAGCAGCTCAGGCCCTGGACTAGCGGGTGCAGATACGCAGTATTTT.

This clone was seen repeatedly, ten times or more. The chain couples TRBV4-1 to TRBJ2-3, with a tentative D call TRBD1 (6 bases). V was shortened by 2 bases and J by 8 bases, with 23 bases between the two germline ends. Germline CDR1 reads MGHRA; CDR2 reads YSYEKL. The CDR3 extends over 17 amino acids. CDR3 in DNA: TGCGCCAGCAGCCAATCTCAAACGAGCAGGGGATTGACTACGCAGTATTTT. This sequence encodes CASSQSQTSRGLTTQYF.

This chain links TRBV6-5 with TRBJ1-2; 7 bases fit TRBD1. The J segment lost 8 bases and the V segment lost 2 bases, leaving 5 bases of the junction unmatched. The CDR3 length is 13 residues. Germline V gene data show CDR1 as MNHEY and CDR2 as SVGAGI. CDR3 DNA: TGTGCCAGCAGTTACAACAGGGGCTCAGGCTACACCTTC. This codes for CASSYNRGSGYTF.

This chain uses TRBV5-1 with TRBJ2-2; D gene uncertain. Trimming stripped 0 bases from V and 2 bases from J, with 5 bases between. Germline V lookup: CDR1 SGHRS, CDR2 YFSETQ. The length of the CDR3 is 14 residues. The CDR3 reads CASSLERNTGELFF. Here the CDR3 DNA reads TGCGCCAGCAGCTTGGAACGAAACACCGGGGAGCTGTTTTTT.

V and J are TRBV7-9 and TRBJ2-5, with no clear D. The CDR3 totals 14 residues. Trimming took off 5 bases at V and 5 bases at J, with 15 bases between the two ends. The germline CDR1 and CDR2 sequences are SEHNR and FQNEAQ (reference sequence). This CDR3 is CASSPLSVRETQYF. CDR3 nucleotide sequence: TGTGCCAGCAGCCCCCTATCAGTTAGGGAGACCCAGTACTTC.

The V and J genes are TRBV7-9 and TRBJ2-4; no definite D call. Trimming removed 5 bases at V and 4 bases at J, with 6 bases between. The germline CDR1 and CDR2 sequences are SEHNR and FQNEAQ (reference sequence). This CDR3 spans 12 amino acids. DNA for the CDR3: TGTGCCAGCAGCCGGAATAAAAACATTCAGTACTTC. Translated, it gives CASSRNKNIQYF.

This clone was picked up a small number of times. V usage is TRBV5-1 and J usage is TRBJ2-1; TRBD2 agrees at 9 bases. With V trimmed by 3 bases and J by 4 bases, 11 bases remained unmatched. Germline assignment: CDR1 SGHRS and CDR2 YFSETQ. The CDR3 is 17 residues long. CDR3 coding DNA: TGCGCCAGCAGCTCGGGACTAGCTCTAGGGGGGTACAATGAGCAGTTCTTC. Its protein product is CASSSGLALGGYNEQFF.

The chain has TRBV5-4 and TRBJ2-5; D may be TRBD2 (6 bases). The germline V gene has CDR1 SGHNT and CDR2 YYREEE (reference sequence). Trimming removed 4 bases at V and 4 bases at J, with 11 bases between. This CDR3 is 13 amino acids long. The CDR3 loop reads CASSNREPETQYF. The CDR3 DNA sequence: TGTGCCAGCAGCAACCGGGAGCCAGAGACCCAGTACTTC.

The chain joins TRBV6-1 to TRBJ1-5; a possible D gene is TRBD1 (5 bases). This CDR3 is built from 14 residues. Germline V gives CDR1 MNHNS, CDR2 SASEGT. Deletions cut 1 base from V and 4 bases from J, with 8 bases between. CDR3: CASSEVWGNQPQHF. CDR3 nucleotide sequence: TGTGCCAGCAGTGAAGTTTGGGGGAATCAGCCCCAGCATTTT.

The chain joins TRBV6-1 to TRBJ2-7, with 7 bases aligning to TRBD1. The CDR3 sequence is 14 residues long. Per the germline V gene, CDR1 is MNHNS and CDR2 is SASEGT. Trimming removed 3 bases from V and 2 bases from J; junction bases left unmatched: 4. This CDR3 reads CASSETDRAYEQYF. The CDR3 region has the DNA TGTGCCAGCAGTGAGACCGACAGGGCCTACGAGCAGTACTTC.

The rearrangement links TRBV10-1 to TRBJ2-7, with D hard to call. The germline V and J ends were trimmed by 3 bases and 7 bases, with 13 bases remaining between them. The CDR3 totals 13 residues. Germline V CDR1 and CDR2: WNHNN, SYGVQD (reference sequence). Here the CDR3 DNA reads TGCGCCAGCAGTGATAAGGCGCAGAAAGAGCAGTACTTC. This gives the protein CASSDKAQKEQYF.